This TCR beta chain derives from a study of Graves' ophthalmopathy and Graves' hyperthyroidism. Across the whole study: Investigators collected peripheral blood at initial diagnosis, before any treatment was given.

Study outcomes and limitations: The model flagged ophthalmopathy progression at approximately 66% sensitivity and less than 75% specificity.

CDR3 regions of TCR beta were amplified from RNA transcripts. First-round RT-PCR relied on HTBI primers, and a second-round multiplex PCR came next. TCRdb fed the multiplex PCR reads into MiXCR, producing one record per CDR3 protein. The sample yields about 620,000 distinct CDR3 sequences, 20% to 25% seen once. V was shortened by 6 bases and J by 9 bases, with 9 bases between the two germline ends. Per germline, CDR1 PRHDT and CDR2 FYEKMQ (reference sequence). The CDR3 loop spans 12 amino acids. The authors diagnosed from clinical symptoms, serum thyroxine, TRAb, thyroid ultrasound and orbital computed tomography. Points on this clonotype: No antigen is known for it.

The sample consisted of peripheral blood. V and J are TRBV13 and TRBJ1-6; D unclear. This clonotype was obtained from a woman in her late teens or twenties with stable Graves' hyperthyroidism. Some clones in this sample may be carry-over from other donors' samples. The CDR3 sequence is CASSSDGSPLHF. CDR3 in DNA: TGTGCCAGCAGTTCGGATGGTTCACCCCTCCACTTT.